The clone carrying this T cell receptor beta chain came up once. Repertoires were generated with immunoSEQ multiplex PCR, while TCRdb's copy carries only in-frame clones and drops some. The sample lists approximately 50,000 clones, 85% to 95% occurring once. The germline V gene encodes CDR1 KGHSH and CDR2 LQKENI. This CDR3 has 13 amino acids. Trimming stripped 4 bases from V and 8 bases from J, with 13 bases between. The data were obtained in a study of blood T cell repertoires in COVID-19. Sequencing input: peripheral blood. This sequence originates from a man in his forties or fifties with active COVID-19. The gene calls are TRBV18 and TRBJ2-3, with D possibly being TRBD1 (6 bases). The CDR3 sequence is CASSLDRKGTQYF. CDR3 sequence (DNA): TGTGCCAGCTCACTAGACAGGAAGGGTACGCAGTATTTT.